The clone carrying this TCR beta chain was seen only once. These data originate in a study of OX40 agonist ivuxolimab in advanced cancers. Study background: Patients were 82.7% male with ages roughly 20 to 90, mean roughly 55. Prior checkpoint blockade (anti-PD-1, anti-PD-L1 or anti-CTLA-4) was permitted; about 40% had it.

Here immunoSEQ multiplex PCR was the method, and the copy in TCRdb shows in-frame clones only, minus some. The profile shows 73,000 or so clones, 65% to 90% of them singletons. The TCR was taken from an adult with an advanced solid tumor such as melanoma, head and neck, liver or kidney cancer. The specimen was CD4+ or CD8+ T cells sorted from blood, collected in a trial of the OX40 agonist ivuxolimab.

CDR3 loop: CARERQGSGELFF. In nucleotides, the CDR3 is TGCGCCAGGGAGAGACAGGGATCCGGGGAGCTGTTTTTT. The V call is TRBV10-1, the J call TRBJ2-2, with 7 bases fitting TRBD1. This CDR3 region has 13 residues. Germline V gene sequence: CDR1 WNHNN, CDR2 SYGVQD (reference sequence). V lost 9 bases, J lost 6 bases, and 7 bases stayed unmatched.